This T cell receptor (beta chain) was retrieved from a study of radiotherapy plus CTLA-4 blockade in lung cancer. Across the whole study: There were objective responses in approximately 20% of patients, and around 32% had disease control.

Generated by immunoSEQ multiplex PCR, the TCRdb table keeps only in-frame clones and is missing some. The repertoire holds tens of thousands of clones, with roughly four fifths as singletons. Those with chemo-refractory metastatic non-small-cell lung cancer were treated with focal radiation combined with CTLA-4 blockade using ipilimumab. Remarks on this clone: The antigen remains unidentified.

Study observations and caveats: Subsequent to radiotherapy plus ipilimumab, tumor-derived TCR clones underwent expansion in blood. According to reports, early shifts in blood T cell clones, alongside interferon-beta, forecast response most accurately.

The CDR3 loop spans 20 amino acids. The V end was cut by 3 bases, the J end by 3 bases, with 29 bases between. From germline, CDR1 is MDHEN and CDR2 SYDVKM. The sequence was collected from a human donor with non-small cell lung cancer who had stable disease on radiotherapy plus ipilimumab. The chain links TRBV28 to TRBJ2-5, with D possibly matching TRBD2 (7 bases). Source: peripheral blood, taken from a patient treated with radiotherapy plus ipilimumab. This chain's CDR3 is CASSFPTRGQEAGVKETQYF. The DNA for the CDR3 is TGTGCCAGCAGTTTCCCCACGCGGGGGCAGGAGGCCGGCGTTAAAGAGACCCAGTACTTC.